This passage covers 4 T cell receptor beta chains from one sample sequenced in a study of vaccination and CD4 T cells after COVID-19. Antigens of these TCRs are unknown. Cultured CD4+ T cell DNA was sequenced using the Oncomine TCR Beta short-read assay. A single record per CDR3 protein comes from TCRdb applying MiXCR to the PCR reads. Of about 17,000 distinct CDR3 sequences listed, 50% to 70% are singletons. Treatment described: roughly 10-day PBMC culture with coronavirus spike peptide pools or control peptides (ViraFEST assay). The sequenced sample was CD4+ T cells from blood, cultured in vitro, obtained after SARS-CoV-2 vaccination. These receptors were collected from a human donor who had recovered from COVID-19.

CDR3 amino acids: CATSRWGLAGGGTQYF. The CDR3 region has the DNA TGTGCCACCAGCAGGTGGGGACTAGCGGGAGGAGGTACGCAGTATTTT. The V and J genes are TRBV15 and TRBJ2-3, with 15 bases matching TRBD2. CDR1 LNHNV and CDR2 YYDKDF come from the germline V gene (reference sequence). V lost 3 bases to trimming and J lost 8 bases; unmatched junction nucleotides: 6. The length of the CDR3 is 16 residues.

The chain joins TRBV27 to TRBJ1-1, with 9 nucleotides matching TRBD1. The CDR3 spans 15 residues. After removal of 5 bases from V and 7 bases from J, the junction contained 11 bases not matched to a gene. The germline V gene has CDR1 MNHEY and CDR2 SMNVEV (reference sequence). CDR3 in amino acids: CASSQLGDRDREAFF. The CDR3 nucleotides read TGTGCCAGCAGTCAACTCGGGGACAGGGATCGTGAAGCTTTCTTT.

The chain has TRBV5-1 and TRBJ1-1, with a weak D call TRBD1 (5 bases). Trimming removed 3 bases from V and 0 bases from J, with 9 bases in between. Germline CDR1 reads SGHRS; CDR2 reads YFSETQ. There are 14 residues in the CDR3. CDR3 region: CASSWGSLNTEAFF. The CDR3 DNA is TGCGCCAGCAGCTGGGGGAGTTTGAACACTGAAGCTTTCTTT. The full variable domain, with the rest looked up from reference TRBV5-1 and TRBJ1-1, is KAGVTQTPRYLIKTRGQQVTLSCSPISGHRSVSWYQQTPGQGLQFLFEYFSETQRNKGNFPGRFSGRQFSNSRSEMNVSTLELGDSALYLCASSWGSLNTEAFFGQGTRLTVV.

The chain joins TRBV6-1 to TRBJ2-7; unclear D gene. CDR1 is MNHNS and CDR2 is SASEGT in the germline V gene. Trimming removed 7 bases at V and 2 bases at J, with 12 bases between. The CDR3 totals 13 residues. The CDR3 protein is CASNRQHAYEQYF. The CDR3 DNA sequence: TGTGCCAGCAACAGACAACATGCCTACGAGCAGTACTTC.